These 17 T cell receptor beta chains were sequenced from one sample in a study of T cell repertoires in cytomegalovirus infection (dated by TCRdb to between 2017 and 2020). Their target antigens are unknown. Explained via the paper, the treatment or condition label denotes: in vitro stimulation with specific CMV peptide epitopes to enrich CMV-specific T cells. The sequencer listed for this sample is Illumina HiSeq 1500. TCRdb trimmed public reads at Q25 via fastp, called clones via MiXCR and kept in-frame beta chains. Rows with a matching CDR3 protein are joined into one entry that keeps the most common DNA and genes. Recorded for this sample are 100,000 or so distinct CDR3 sequences; 35% to 50% of them occurred a single time. Clones ranked in the top ten supply about 74% of the sample. The input for sequencing was CD8+ T cells from cultured PBMCs, taken from culture after CMV antigen stimulation. These receptors were collected from a human donor in good health (CMV status not recorded). Some clones in this sample may be carry-over from other donors' samples.

The chain couples TRBV13 to TRBJ2-7; D call uncertain. Germline loops: CDR1 PRHDT, CDR2 FYEKMQ (reference sequence). The CDR3 loop spans 15 amino acids. V lost 4 bases and J 4 bases, leaving 17 bases between the germline ends. The CDR3, as DNA: TGTGCCAGCAGCTCTCAGACCGTCGTGGGATACGAGCAGTACTTC. This gives the protein CASSSQTVVGYEQYF.

This clonotype was seen repeatedly, ten times or more. The chain links TRBV7-8 to TRBJ2-5; no clear D. The CDR3 sequence is 14 residues long. Germline CDR1 SGHVS, CDR2 FQNEAQ. V lost 2 bases and J lost 1, with 8 bases in between. CDR3 DNA sequence: TGTGCCAGCAGCTTAAACCGGGTCCAAGAGACCCAGTACTTC. Its translation is CASSLNRVQETQYF.

This clonotype occurred a few times. The V and J genes are TRBV15 and TRBJ2-5; 7 positions agree with TRBD2. The germline V gene encodes CDR1 LNHNV and CDR2 YYDKDF (reference sequence). Trimming cost V 3 bases and J 5 bases; bases outside gene matches: 6. The CDR3 totals 14 residues. CDR3 bases: TGTGCCACCAGCAGGACGGGGGGTCTGGAGACCCAGTACTTC. Its translation is CATSRTGGLETQYF.

This clonotype was observed a few times. This chain uses TRBV6-8 with TRBJ1-2; D uncertain. V was clipped by 8 bases and J by 3 bases, with 16 bases between them. CDR1 and CDR2 (germline): MNHGY, SAAAGT. The length of the CDR3 is 14 residues. The chain's CDR3 is CASSLQETDYGYTF. CDR3 nucleotide sequence: TGTGCCAGCTCTCTCCAGGAGACCGACTATGGCTACACCTTC.

This clonotype was found many times. The J gene is TRBJ2-2, the V gene TRBV7-6; the D is unclear. Germline CDR1 and CDR2: SGHVS and FNYEAQ. V dropped 5 bases and J dropped 9 bases, with 13 bases sitting between them. The CDR3 covers 13 residues. The CDR3 loop is CASSVASGRELFF. CDR3 in DNA: TGTGCCAGCAGCGTGGCGTCCGGGCGGGAGCTGTTTTTT.

CDR3 bases: TGCGCCAGCAGCTTGGAAGGGTTTGCCTATAATTCACCCCTCCACTTT. It yields the protein CASSLEGFAYNSPLHF. The chain has TRBV5-1 and TRBJ1-6; D unclear. CDR1 and CDR2 (germline): SGHRS, YFSETQ. This CDR3 contains 16 residues. Trimming cost V 0 bases and J 2 bases, with 9 bases left between them.

The V gene is TRBV29-1, the J gene TRBJ2-3; TRBD2 aligns across 7 bases. J lost 2 bases, V lost 2 bases, and 7 bases had no gene match. This CDR3 has 15 amino acids. Germline CDR1 SQVTM, CDR2 ANQGSEA. CDR3: CSVERGDSFTDTQYF. CDR3 DNA sequence: TGCAGCGTTGAACGGGGGGACTCGTTCACAGATACGCAGTATTTT.

The genes are TRBV11-2 and TRBJ2-1; perhaps D is TRBD1 or TRBD2 (7 bases each). The CDR3 extends over 14 amino acids. CDR1 and CDR2 from the germline V gene are SGHAT and FQNNGV. Between the trimmed V and J ends, which lost 6 bases and 7 bases, there was a span of 16 bases. The CDR3 DNA reads as TGTGCCAGCAGATCAGGGGGGGCAGGTAATGAGCAGTTCTTC. Its protein is CASRSGGAGNEQFF. The full variable domain, rest sourced from reference TRBV11-2 and TRBJ2-1, is EAGVAQSPRYKIIEKRQSVAFWCNPISGHATLYWYQQILGQGPKLLIQFQNNGVVDDSQLPKDRFSAERLKGVDSTLKIQPAKLEDSAVYLCASRSGGAGNEQFFGPGTRLTVL.

This clonotype was counted only a few times. Written as DNA, the CDR3 is TGTGCCAGCAGTCCTGCCGGGACGGATTTCTATGGCTACACCTTC. It specifies CASSPAGTDFYGYTF. The chain links TRBV12-3 or TRBV12-4 to TRBJ1-2; D possibly corresponds to TRBD1 (5 bases). The V end lost 5 bases, the J end lost 4 bases, and 17 bases lay between the germline ends. The length of the CDR3 is 15 residues.

In its sample, this clonotype was seen a few times. The J gene is TRBJ1-2, the V gene TRBV27, with D maybe TRBD1 (5 bases). The CDR3 has 13 residues. Germline V gives CDR1 MNHEY, CDR2 SMNVEV (reference sequence). Trimming took off 5 bases at V and 6 bases at J, with 13 bases between the two ends. The CDR3 reads CASSPQGFHGYTF. As DNA, the CDR3 is TGTGCCAGCAGTCCTCAGGGATTTCATGGCTACACCTTC.

This chain connects TRBV9 to TRBJ2-3, with unresolved D. The germline V and J ends were trimmed by 0 bases and 4 bases, with 3 bases remaining between them. This CDR3 comprises 12 residues. Germline lookup yields CDR1 SGDLS and CDR2 YYNGEE. As DNA, the CDR3 is TGTGCCAGCAGCGTAGATCCAGATACGCAGTATTTT. It yields the protein CASSVDPDTQYF.

The genes are TRBV7-2 and TRBJ1-2; D gene ambiguous. CDR1 is SGHTA and CDR2 is FQGNSA in the germline V gene. CDR3 length: 14 amino acids. V lost 4 bases to trimming and J lost 2 bases, with 11 bases between them. This CDR3 reads CASSSVRGNYGYTF. CDR3 DNA sequence: TGTGCCAGCAGCTCCGTACGGGGAAACTATGGCTACACCTTC. Combining the CDR3 with reference TRBV7-2 and TRBJ1-2 gives the whole variable domain GAGVSQSPSNKVTEKGKDVELRCDPISGHTALYWYRQSLGQGLEFLIYFQGNSAPDKSGLPSDRFSAERTGGSVSTLTIQRTQQEDSAVYLCASSSVRGNYGYTFGSGTRLTVV.

The chain employs TRBV28 and TRBJ1-5; D is unresolved. Per the germline V gene, CDR1 is MDHEN and CDR2 is SYDVKM. The CDR3 is 12 amino acids. V lost 0 bases to trimming and J lost 10 bases, with 7 bases between them. The CDR3 coding sequence is TGTGCCAGCAGTTTATGGGGTCCTCCCCAGCATTTT. Translating it yields CASSLWGPPQHF.

A few counts support this clonotype. The junction differs from germline at one of its ends, possibly a read error. V is TRBV7-9 and J is TRBJ2-5; 7 positions agree with TRBD2. The CDR3 contains 15 residues. CDR1 is SEHNR, CDR2 FQNEAQ, per germline (reference sequence). The CDR3 nucleotides read TGTGCCAGCAACTTAGGACTAGTCGGTGAAGAGACCCAGTACTTC. Its translation is CASNLGLVGEETQYF.

This clonotype was detected many times. The chain carries TRBV7-2 and TRBJ2-1; 9 nucleotides line up with TRBD1. The J segment lost 0 bases and the V segment lost 1 base, leaving 10 bases of the junction unmatched. The CDR3 is made up of 19 amino acids. Germline CDR1 is SGHTA and CDR2 is FQGNSA. CDR3 loop: CASSLGVGQGLSSYNEQFF. Written as DNA, the CDR3 is TGTGCCAGCAGCTTAGGAGTGGGACAGGGATTGAGCTCCTACAATGAGCAGTTCTTC.

This clonotype appeared many times. This rearrangement joins TRBV11-2 to TRBJ2-5, with D unresolved. The CDR3 runs 13 residues. CDR1 and CDR2 from the germline V gene are SGHAT and FQNNGV. The V end was cut by 2 bases, the J end by 2 bases, with 6 bases between. The CDR3 DNA is TGTGCCAGCAGCTTATGGGCGCAAGAGACCCAGTACTTC. The encoded protein is CASSLWAQETQYF.

This clonotype was seen a handful of times. The chain couples TRBV7-3 to TRBJ2-3, with 7 bases that match TRBD1. This CDR3 has 15 amino acids. J gave up 1 base and V 3 bases, and 4 bases lay outside the gene matches. Germline assignment: CDR1 SGHTA and CDR2 FQGTGA. CDR3 nucleotides: TGTGCCAGCAGCTTCGGGACAGACGGCACAGATACGCAGTATTTT. It codes for CASSFGTDGTDTQYF.